This T cell receptor beta chain was retrieved from a study of blood T cell repertoires in COVID-19. Original processing methods: Amplification from reference gene primers served as the basis for estimated nucleated cell counts. The assay was immunoSEQ multiplex PCR, and TCRdb's table has in-frame clones only and misses some. Clone size and the V and J calls come from that table; the DNA yielded D and trimming. The sample lists about 230,000 clones, 80% to 90% occurring once. The junction had 11 bases not matched to a gene; V was cut back by 4 bases and J by 3 bases. Germline V gives CDR1 SGHTA, CDR2 FQGTGA. The CDR3 has 16 amino acids.

This chain connects TRBV7-3 to TRBJ1-1; 7 bases are a match to TRBD1. Sequencing was performed on peripheral blood. The TCR sequence derives from a man aged 40-49 years with active or convalescent COVID-19. The CDR3 region has the DNA TGTGCCAGCAGCTCGGGACAGTTGGGGCAGGACACTGAAGCTTTCTTT. Protein sequence: CASSSGQLGQDTEAFF.